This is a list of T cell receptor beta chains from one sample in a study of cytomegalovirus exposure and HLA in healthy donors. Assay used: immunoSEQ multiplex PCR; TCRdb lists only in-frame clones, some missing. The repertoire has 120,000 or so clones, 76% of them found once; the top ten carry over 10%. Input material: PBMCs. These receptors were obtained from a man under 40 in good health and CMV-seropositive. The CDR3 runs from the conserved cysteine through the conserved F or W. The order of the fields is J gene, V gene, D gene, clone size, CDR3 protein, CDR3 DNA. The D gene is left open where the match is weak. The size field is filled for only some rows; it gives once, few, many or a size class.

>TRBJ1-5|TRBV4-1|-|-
CASSTAGGQPQHF
TGCGCCAGCAGTACAGCGGGGGGACAGCCCCAGCATTTT
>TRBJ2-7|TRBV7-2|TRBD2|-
CASRAGGPIYEQYF
TGTGCCAGCAGGGCGGGGGGGCCTATATACGAGCAGTACTTC
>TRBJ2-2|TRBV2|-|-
CASNPWVEGGELFF
TGTGCCAGCAACCCTTGGGTGGAGGGCGGGGAGCTGTTTTTT
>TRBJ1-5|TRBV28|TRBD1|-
CASSYYGGRGFPHQPQHF
TGTGCCAGCAGTTATTACGGCGGCAGGGGGTTTCCCCATCAGCCCCAGCATTTT
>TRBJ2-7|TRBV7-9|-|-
CASGLVPESYEQYF
TGTGCCAGCGGGCTTGTTCCGGAATCCTACGAGCAGTACTTC
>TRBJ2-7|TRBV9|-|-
CASSVGSSSSYEQYF
TGTGCCAGCAGCGTAGGATCCTCGAGCTCCTACGAGCAGTACTTC
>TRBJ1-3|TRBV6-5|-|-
CASSYSRSSGNTIYF
TGTGCCAGCAGTTACTCCCGGAGCTCTGGAAACACCATATATTTT
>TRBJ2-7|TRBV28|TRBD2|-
CASTWAGRGSAYEQYF
TGTGCCAGCACCTGGGCAGGGAGGGGTTCAGCCTACGAGCAGTACTTC
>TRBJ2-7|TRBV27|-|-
CASSSDTSGYEQYF
TGTGCCAGCAGTTCGGACACCTCCGGCTACGAGCAGTACTTC
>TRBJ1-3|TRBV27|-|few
CASSFGQSGNTIYF
TGTGCCAGCAGTTTTGGGCAGTCTGGAAACACCATATATTTT
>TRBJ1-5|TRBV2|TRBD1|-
CASSLQGVSNQPQHF
TGTGCCAGCAGTTTACAGGGGGTTAGCAATCAGCCCCAGCATTTT
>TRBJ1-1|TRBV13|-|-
CASSHGGGVTEAFF
TGTGCCAGCAGCCATGGGGGAGGGGTAACTGAAGCTTTCTTT
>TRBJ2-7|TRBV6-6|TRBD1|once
CASGIRDRGHEQYF
TGTGCCAGCGGAATCCGGGACAGGGGCCACGAGCAGTACTTC
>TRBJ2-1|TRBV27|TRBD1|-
CASSLDRGNEQFF
TGTGCCAGCAGTTTGGACAGGGGCAATGAGCAGTTCTTC
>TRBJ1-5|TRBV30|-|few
CAWSWSRDQPQHF
TGTGCCTGGAGTTGGTCCAGGGATCAGCCCCAGCATTTT
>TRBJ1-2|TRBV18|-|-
CASSPSTDHYGYTF
TGTGCCAGCTCACCTTCGACAGATCACTATGGCTACACCTTC
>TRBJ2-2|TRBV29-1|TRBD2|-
CSVEGRVIGELFF
TGCAGCGTTGAGGGGAGGGTCATCGGGGAGCTGTTTTTT
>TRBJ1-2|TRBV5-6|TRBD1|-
CASSSDRVGYGYTF
TGTGCCAGCAGCTCGGACAGGGTCGGCTATGGCTACACCTTC
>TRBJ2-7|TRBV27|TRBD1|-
CATRGAGTGGAEQYF
TGTGCCACCCGGGGGGCCGGGACAGGGGGCGCCGAGCAGTACTTC
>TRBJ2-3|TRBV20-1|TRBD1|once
CSGGGYDTQYF
TGCAGTGGAGGGGGCTACGATACGCAGTATTTT
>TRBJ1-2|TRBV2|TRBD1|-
CASSEGRGFYGYTF
TGTGCCAGCAGTGAAGGCAGGGGGTTCTATGGCTACACCTTC
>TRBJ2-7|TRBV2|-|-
CASTEGSGQGPYEQYF
TGTGCCAGCACCGAGGGTTCGGGACAAGGACCCTACGAGCAGTACTTC
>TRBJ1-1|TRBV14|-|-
CASSRGRVHTEAFF
TGTGCCAGTAGCCGAGGGAGGGTCCACACTGAAGCTTTCTTT
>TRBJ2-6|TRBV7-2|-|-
CASSLDRAGANVLTF
TGTGCCAGCAGCTTAGACAGGGCTGGGGCCAACGTCCTGACTTTC
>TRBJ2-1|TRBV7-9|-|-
CASSSRPDSWFF
TGTGCCAGCAGCTCCCGCCCGGACAGTTGGTTCTTC
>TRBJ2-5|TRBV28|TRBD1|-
CASRYRGQETQYF
TGTGCCAGCAGGTACAGGGGGCAAGAGACCCAGTACTTC
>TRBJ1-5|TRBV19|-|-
CASSISSSGLYQPQHF
TGTGCCAGTAGTATATCCAGCAGCGGCCTTTATCAGCCCCAGCATTTT
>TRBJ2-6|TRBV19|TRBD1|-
CASSIGTGFAGANVLTF
TGTGCCAGTAGTATCGGGACAGGGTTCGCTGGGGCCAACGTCCTGACTTTC
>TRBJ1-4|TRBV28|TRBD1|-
CASSSLTGTGDEKLFF
TGTGCCAGCAGTTCCCTGACAGGGACAGGGGATGAAAAACTGTTTTTT
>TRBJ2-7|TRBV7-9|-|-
CASSLGQNNDEQYF
TGTGCCAGCAGCTTAGGGCAAAACAACGACGAGCAGTACTTC
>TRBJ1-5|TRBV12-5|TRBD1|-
CASGPRGRQPQHF
TGTGCTAGTGGCCCCAGGGGGCGGCAGCCCCAGCATTTT
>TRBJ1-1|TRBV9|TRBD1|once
CASSLRGQGTEAFF
TGTGCCAGCAGCCTCAGGGGGCAAGGTACTGAAGCTTTCTTT
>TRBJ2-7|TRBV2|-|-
CASTNVGASYEQYF
TGTGCCAGCACCAATGTAGGGGCCTCCTACGAGCAGTACTTC
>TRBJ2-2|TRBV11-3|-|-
CASSQEVGSGSGELFF
TGTGCCAGCAGCCAAGAAGTAGGCAGCGGGTCCGGGGAGCTGTTTTTT
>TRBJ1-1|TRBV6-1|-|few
CASSPGGGMNTEAFF
TGTGCCAGCAGTCCCGGGGGGGGGATGAACACTGAAGCTTTCTTT
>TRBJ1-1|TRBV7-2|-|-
CASSPLLNTEAFF
TGTGCCAGCAGCCCCCTCTTGAACACTGAAGCTTTCTTT
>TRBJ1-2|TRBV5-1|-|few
CASSLDRRQNYGYTF
TGCGCCAGCAGCTTGGACCGTAGGCAGAACTACGGCTACACCTTC
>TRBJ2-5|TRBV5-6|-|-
CASSLAWDSRETQYF
TGTGCCAGCAGCTTGGCTTGGGACTCGAGAGAGACCCAGTACTTC
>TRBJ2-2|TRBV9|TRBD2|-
CASSVGLAATGELFF
TGTGCCAGCAGCGTAGGTCTAGCGGCGACCGGGGAGCTGTTTTTT
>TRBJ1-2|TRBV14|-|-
CASSQLSGLAGYTF
TGTGCCAGCAGCCAACTATCGGGTCTGGCCGGATACACCTTC
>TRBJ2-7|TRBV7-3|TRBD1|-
CASSLRAGGLYEQYF
TGTGCCAGCAGCTTAAGGGCAGGGGGCTTATACGAGCAGTACTTC
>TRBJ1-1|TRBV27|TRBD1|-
CASSYRGNTEAFF
TGTGCCAGCAGCTACAGGGGGAACACTGAAGCTTTCTTT